The clone carrying this T cell receptor (beta chain) was counted at least ten times. What it binds is unknown. This specimen comes from a study of OX40 agonist ivuxolimab in advanced cancers. Overall study results and limits: In the expanded peripheral T cells, antigen specificity was never determined.

This table comes from immunoSEQ multiplex PCR, and its TCRdb copy is limited to in-frame clones, with some not included. In the table there are some 25,000 clones, roughly 77% of which are singletons. The CDR3 loop spans 15 amino acids. CDR1 and CDR2 from the germline V gene are MNHEY and SVGAGI. Trimming shortened V by 2 bases and J by 3 bases, and 8 bases separated the two germline ends. This TCR derives from an adult with an advanced solid tumor such as melanoma, head and neck, liver or kidney cancer. The chain employs TRBV6-5 and TRBJ1-6; D remains ambiguous. This sample comprised CD4+ or CD8+ T cells sorted from blood, obtained in a trial of the OX40 agonist ivuxolimab. The CDR3 is CASSYESFYNSPLHF. Here the CDR3 DNA reads TGTGCCAGCAGTTACGAGAGCTTCTATAATTCACCCCTCCACTTT.